Only one count was recorded for the clone carrying this T cell receptor beta chain. What it binds is unknown. The CDR3 has 12 amino acids. V was pared by 0 bases and J by 5 bases, with 5 bases between. Germline V gene data show CDR1 as MNHNY and CDR2 as SVGAGI (reference sequence). The table came from immunoSEQ multiplex PCR; TCRdb's copy has only in-frame clones and leaves some out. The sample has fewer than 110,000 clones, 91% seen once. The data are from a study of T cell responses to AZD1222 COVID-19 vaccine. Study-level findings and limits: It was only a handful of AZD1222 recipients who were seropositive at baseline. Spike-specific TCR breadth and depth went up after people got two AZD1222 doses.

The rearrangement links TRBV6-6 to TRBJ2-7; D is ambiguous. The TCR originated in an adult in good health. The sample was peripheral blood, taken on day 0 of AZD1222 vaccination. The CDR3 DNA is TGTGCCAGCAGTTACTCAACGAACGAGCAGTACTTC. It yields the protein CASSYSTNEQYF.